The rows below give T cell receptor beta chains drawn from one sample of a study of glioma-infiltrating T cells. Via MiXCR, TCRdb re-called the multiplex PCR reads, giving one row per CDR3 protein. The sample holds under 200,000 distinct CDR3 sequences; roughly a third are singletons and the top ten take just over 20%. Sequencing input: glioma tissue, nonneoplastic brain tissue, or PBMCs (not recorded which). All receptors come from a human donor with low-grade glioma or glioblastoma, undergoing nonglioma brain surgery, or in good health (not recorded which). Each CDR3 is given with its conserved first and last residue. Fields, in order: D gene, J gene, V gene, clone size, CDR3 DNA, CDR3 protein. D genes are given only for firm matches. The size of a clone is reported for some rows only, either as once, few or many, or as a class for expanded clones.

NA | TRBJ1-2 | TRBV18 | many | TGTGCCAGCTCACCGGGATCGGGCTACACCTTC | CASSPGSGYTF
TRBD2 | TRBJ2-3 | TRBV7-9 | many | TGTGCCAGCAGCTTAGGGACTAGCGGAGACGCAGATACGCAGTATTTT | CASSLGTSGDADTQYF
TRBD1 | TRBJ1-1 | TRBV20-1 | many | TGCAGTGCTATACCCCCGACAGGGGGAACTGAAGCTTTCTTT | CSAIPPTGGTEAFF
NA | TRBJ2-1 | TRBV7-9 | NA | TGTGCCAGCAGCTTAATTTTGTTTGAGCAGTTCTTC | CASSLILFEQFF
NA | TRBJ1-5 | TRBV15 | many | TGTGCCACCAGCAGAGATAGTTGGGGGGATCAGCCCCAGCATTTT | CATSRDSWGDQPQHF
NA | TRBJ2-7 | TRBV3-1 | many | TGTGCCAGCAGCCAAAGCGATGCTTACGAGCAGTACTTC | CASSQSDAYEQYF
TRBD2 | TRBJ2-7 | TRBV2 | NA | TGTGCCAGCAGCCCAATCCAGCGGGGCTACGAGCAGTACTTC | CASSPIQRGYEQYF
NA | TRBJ1-5 | TRBV19 | many | TGTGCCAGTAGGCTATCGAATCAGCCCCAGCATTTT | CASRLSNQPQHF
TRBD1 | TRBJ2-7 | TRBV7-6 | few | TGTGCCAGCAGCCCGGGACAGGGTTCGGGGCAGTACTTC | CASSPGQGSGQYF
NA | TRBJ2-3 | TRBV7-2 | many | TGTGCCAGCAGCCCCAGTCCAGATACGCAGTATTTT | CASSPSPDTQYF
NA | TRBJ1-1 | TRBV4-1 | many | TGCGCCAGCAGCCAAGAAGGAGGGGACAACACTGAAGCTTTCTTT | CASSQEGGDNTEAFF
NA | TRBJ2-1 | TRBV7-3 | NA | TGTGCCAGCAGCTCCATCCTCCGTTCGGAGGGCCAGTTCTTC | CASSSILRSEGQFF
TRBD2 | TRBJ2-1 | TRBV7-2 | NA | TGTGCCAGCAGCTTAGCGCTCCTAGCGGAGTACAATGAGCAGTTCTTC | CASSLALLAEYNEQFF
TRBD1 | TRBJ2-2 | TRBV3-1 | NA | TGTGCCACCAGCCAAGCCACGGGACAGGGGGCCCGGGAGCTGTTTTTT | CATSQATGQGARELFF
NA | TRBJ2-7 | TRBV4-3 | NA | TGCGCCAGCAGCCAAGTTCAGGCCACCTACGAGCAGTACTTC | CASSQVQATYEQYF
TRBD2 | TRBJ2-2 | TRBV20-1 | many | TGCAGTGCCAGTCGACTAGCGGGAGGGTTCGCGAACACCGGGGAGCTGTTTTTT | CSASRLAGGFANTGELFF
NA | TRBJ2-3 | TRBV20-1 | many | TGCAGTGCTAGCAGGGATACGCAGTATTTT | CSASRDTQYF
NA | TRBJ2-3 | TRBV5-4 | NA | TGTGCCAGCAGCTTGGCCCGGACGCGAGCCACAAATACGCAGTATTTT | CASSLARTRATNTQYF
NA | TRBJ2-5 | TRBV9 | NA | TGTGCCAGCAGCTCACAGGGAATCGGCGAGACCCAGTACTTC | CASSSQGIGETQYF
TRBD1 | TRBJ1-2 | TRBV5-5 | many | TGTGCCAGCAGCTCGGGACAGTCCTATGGCTACACCTTC | CASSSGQSYGYTF
TRBD1 | TRBJ2-7 | TRBV6-1 | many | TGTGCCAGCAGTGTCGTAATTCCGGGACAGGGGGCCTACGAGCAGTACTTC | CASSVVIPGQGAYEQYF
NA | TRBJ2-5 | TRBV7-6 | many | TGTGCCAGCAGCTTAGACGCCCACCAAGAGACCCAGTACTTC | CASSLDAHQETQYF
TRBD2 | TRBJ2-1 | TRBV19 | NA | TGTGCCAGTAGTACCCCGGGACTAGCGCGAGGTAATGAGCAGTTCTTC | CASSTPGLARGNEQFF
NA | TRBJ2-7 | TRBV19 | few | TGTGCCAGTAGTACCCAGAGGGGGGGCTACGAGCAGTACTTC | CASSTQRGGYEQYF
NA | TRBJ1-5 | TRBV28 | many | TGTGCCAGCATCAGTGTCCGTATCAATCAGCCCCAGCATTTT | CASISVRINQPQHF
TRBD1 | TRBJ2-3 | TRBV6-1 | many | TGTGCCACGAGGGGGGACAGGGGGCTCACAGATACGCAGTATTTT | CATRGDRGLTDTQYF
TRBD1 | TRBJ1-1 | TRBV12-3/TRBV12-4 | many | TGTGCCAGCAGTACAGGGGGCCGGGTTCTTTTT | CASSTGGRVLF
NA | TRBJ2-7 | TRBV3-1 | many | TGTGCCAGCAGCCACCCGGGCTACGAGCAGTACTTC | CASSHPGYEQYF
TRBD1 | TRBJ2-3 | TRBV28 | NA | TGTGCCAGCTACCAGGGGGTTACAGATACGCAGTATTTT | CASYQGVTDTQYF
NA | TRBJ1-3 | TRBV11-2 | NA | TGTGCCAGCAGATTAGATCTGTCGGGGTCTGGAAACACCATATATTTT | CASRLDLSGSGNTIYF
NA | TRBJ1-5 | TRBV2 | NA | TGTGCCGCCCAACAGGGACTTTATCAGCCCCAGCATTTT | CAAQQGLYQPQHF
NA | TRBJ1-5 | TRBV4-1 | many | TGCGCCAGCAGCCAACCTCGTGTGGACAATCAGCCCCAGCATTTT | CASSQPRVDNQPQHF
NA | TRBJ2-1 | TRBV7-9 | NA | TGTGCCAGCAGCTTATTTATGGGGTCTCCCTACAATGAGCAGTTCTTC | CASSLFMGSPYNEQFF
TRBD2 | TRBJ2-5 | TRBV5-1 | NA | TGCGCCAGCAGCTTGGTTTTCAGTGTGGCGGGAGAGAAGGAGACCCAGTACTTC | CASSLVFSVAGEKETQYF
NA | TRBJ1-5 | TRBV10-3 | NA | TGTGCCAGCTCGACAGGTGAGGGTCAGCCCCAGTGTTTT | CASSTGEGQPQCF
NA | TRBJ1-6 | TRBV7-9 | many | TGTGCCAGCAGCCCAAGGGATAATTCACCCCTCCACTTT | CASSPRDNSPLHF
NA | TRBJ2-2 | TRBV20-1 | many | TGCAGTGCTATTACAGGGACCGGGGAGCTGTTTTTT | CSAITGTGELFF
NA | TRBJ2-7 | TRBV7-2 | many | TGTGCCAGCAGCCTGTTAGGGCGGGATCGGCAGTACTTC | CASSLLGRDRQYF
TRBD1 | TRBJ2-5 | TRBV5-1 | NA | TGCGCCAGCAGCTTGGGGACAGGGAACCAAGAGACCCAGTACTTC | CASSLGTGNQETQYF
TRBD2 | TRBJ2-5 | TRBV20-1 | many | TGCAGTGCTAGCGAGGGTAGCGGGAGGCTCGGGGAGACCCAGTACTTC | CSASEGSGRLGETQYF
NA | TRBJ2-1 | TRBV28 | many | TGTGCCAGCAGCACGCCAGTCGGGAGCTCCTACAATGAGCAGTTCTTC | CASSTPVGSSYNEQFF
TRBD1 | TRBJ1-5 | TRBV7-7 | NA | TGTGCCAGCAGCGCCGGGACAGGGGGCAATCAGCCCCAGCATTTT | CASSAGTGGNQPQHF
NA | TRBJ1-5 | TRBV6-6 | once | TGTGCCAGCAGCAAAGGCCCCGGCAATGAGCCCCAGCATTTT | CASSKGPGNEPQHF
NA | TRBJ1-1 | TRBV7-9 | few | TGTGCCAGCAGTCTTAACCCGGGCCCCTTTACGGGCACTGAAGCTTTCTTT | CASSLNPGPFTGTEAFF
NA | TRBJ2-5 | TRBV19 | NA | TGTGCCAGTAGCTCCTACGGCCCGGGCCCTCTAGAGACCCAGTACTTC | CASSSYGPGPLETQYF
NA | TRBJ2-5 | TRBV28 | NA | TGTGCCAGCAGCACCCCAGGGCCCCAAGAGACCCAGTACTTC | CASSTPGPQETQYF
NA | TRBJ1-2 | TRBV20-1 | many | TGCAGTGCGCCTTACACGTATGGCTACACCTTC | CSAPYTYGYTF
NA | TRBJ2-1 | TRBV4-1 | many | TGCGCCAGCAGCCCAACCCCGGACGCCTACAATGAGCAGTTCTTC | CASSPTPDAYNEQFF
NA | TRBJ1-1 | TRBV4-2 | many | TGTGCCAGCAGCCAAGAAAAACAGGTGAACACTGAAGCTTTCTTT | CASSQEKQVNTEAFF
TRBD2 | TRBJ2-3 | TRBV10-3 | many | TGTGCCATCAGCGCCTCGACTAGCGGGGGCACAGATACGCAGTATTTT | CAISASTSGGTDTQYF
TRBD2 | TRBJ2-7 | TRBV20-1 | NA | TGCAGTGCTAGAAGACTAGCGGGAGTCTACGAGCAGTACTTC | CSARRLAGVYEQYF
NA | TRBJ1-1 | TRBV12-3/TRBV12-4 | many | TGTGCCAGCAGTTTTTCGGGTGGTGGGTACACTGAAGCTTTCTTT | CASSFSGGGYTEAFF
TRBD2 | TRBJ2-3 | TRBV7-3 | few | TGTGCCAGCAGCCAACTAGCGGGAGCCCCAGATACGCAGTATTTT | CASSQLAGAPDTQYF
TRBD2 | TRBJ2-7 | TRBV12-5 | NA | TGTGCTAGTGGTTCAACCGGGACTAGCGGGTTTTACGAGCAGTACTTC | CASGSTGTSGFYEQYF
NA | TRBJ1-2 | TRBV6-5 | NA | TGTGCCAGCAGTTACTCGCCAGGAGGGGCCTATGGACACACCTTC | CASSYSPGGAYGHTF